One sample yielded the 9 T cell receptor beta chains listed below, sequenced in a study of T cell repertoires in cytomegalovirus infection. TCRdb recomputed calls from the reads with MiXCR, one row per CDR3 protein. The sample has 350,000 to 500,000 distinct CDR3 sequences; approximately 32% are singletons. The sample taken for sequencing was PBMCs. The origin of the receptors is a human donor in good health (CMV status not recorded). Some clones in this sample may be carry-over from other donors' samples.

This clonotype has at least ten counts. The chain carries TRBV7-8 and TRBJ1-6, with D unclear. Germline CDR1 is SGHVS and CDR2 is FQNEAQ. The CDR3 sequence is 15 residues long. Trimming pared 0 bases from V and 7 bases from J, leaving 10 bases between. The CDR3 region is CASSLASGSNSPLHF. The CDR3 DNA reads TGTGCCAGCAGCTTAGCGTCCGGGAGCAATTCACCCCTCCACTTT.

This chain uses TRBV19 with TRBJ2-1, with a possible D match to TRBD2 (6 bases). Trimming removed 7 bases from V and 0 bases from J, with 13 bases in between. CDR3 length equals 15 residues. Germline CDR1 and CDR2: LNHDA and SQIVND (reference sequence). The CDR3 DNA is TGTGCCAGTACCCATGGGGGGTTCTCCTACAATGAGCAGTTCTTC. Translation gives CASTHGGFSYNEQFF.

The chain has TRBV18 and TRBJ2-7; a possible D gene is TRBD1 (5 bases). Germline lookup yields CDR1 KGHSH and CDR2 LQKENI. Trimming cost V 5 bases and J 2 bases, with 16 bases left between them. This CDR3 spans 15 amino acids. CDR3 loop: CASSLRSGLTYEQYF. The CDR3 region has the DNA TGTGCCAGCTCATTGAGATCAGGGTTAACCTACGAGCAGTACTTC. Full variable domain (missing parts from reference TRBV18 and TRBJ2-7): NAGVMQNPRHLVRRRGQEARLRCSPMKGHSHVYWYRQLPEEGLKFMVYLQKENIIDESGMPKERFSAEFPKEGPSILRIQQVVRGDSAAYFCASSLRSGLTYEQYFGPGTRLTVT.

This clonotype came up a few times. V is TRBV2 and J is TRBJ2-6, with D hard to call. This CDR3 region has 16 residues. V lost 0 bases, J lost 2 bases, and 8 bases lay in between. CDR1 SNHLY and CDR2 FYNNEI come from the germline V gene. CDR3: CASSEAEGTGANVLTF. CDR3 in DNA: TGTGCCAGCAGTGAAGCGGAAGGGACTGGGGCCAACGTCCTGACTTTC.

V is TRBV18 and J is TRBJ2-5; TRBD1 matches 7 bases. With 6 bases clipped from V and 2 bases from J, the junction kept 9 bases outside the gene matches. CDR3 length: 15 amino acids. The germline V gene has CDR1 KGHSH and CDR2 LQKENI. The CDR3 loop reads CASSRPGQSQETQYF. DNA for the CDR3: TGTGCCAGCTCCCGCCCGGGACAGAGTCAAGAGACCCAGTACTTC.

This clonotype occurred many times. CDR3 region: CASSLRTLDNSPLHF. DNA for the CDR3: TGTGCCAGCAGCTTACGCACCCTGGATAATTCACCCCTCCACTTT. This rearrangement joins TRBV7-2 to TRBJ1-6; D gene uncertain. V gave up 2 bases and J gave up 5 bases, with 10 bases separating them. The CDR3 is made up of 15 amino acids. Germline CDR1 is SGHTA and CDR2 is FQGNSA.

This clonotype has just a few counts. This chain uses TRBV12-3 or TRBV12-4 with TRBJ2-2; 15 bases map to TRBD2. The CDR3 is 17 residues long. Germline trimming cut 6 bases from V and 6 bases from J; bases unmatched to any gene: 8. The CDR3 sequence: CASSRLGLAGGAGELFF. The CDR3 DNA reads as TGTGCCAGCAGCCGCCTGGGACTAGCGGGGGGTGCCGGGGAGCTGTTTTTT.

This clonotype was counted many times. CDR3 loop: CASSFDLFSGTGTLTYEQYF. CDR3 coding DNA: TGTGCCAGCAGTTTTGATTTATTTTCCGGGACAGGGACTCTTACCTACGAGCAGTACTTC. V is TRBV28 and J is TRBJ2-7, with TRBD1 matching 9 bases. J lost 2 bases, V lost 3 bases, and 20 bases had no gene match. The CDR3 consists of 20 residues. Germline loops: CDR1 MDHEN, CDR2 SYDVKM.

This clonotype was recorded a few times. The chain combines TRBV5-5 with TRBJ2-2, with TRBD1 matching 8 bases. Looked up from germline, CDR1 is SGHKS and CDR2 is YYEKEE (reference sequence). This CDR3 is built from 17 residues. V shed 0 bases, J shed 6 bases, and the junction held 10 bases outside the gene matches. CDR3 sequence (DNA): TGTGCCAGCAGCTTGGCCTTGAGGGACAGGCTTGCCGGGGAGCTGTTTTTT. Residues: CASSLALRDRLAGELFF.